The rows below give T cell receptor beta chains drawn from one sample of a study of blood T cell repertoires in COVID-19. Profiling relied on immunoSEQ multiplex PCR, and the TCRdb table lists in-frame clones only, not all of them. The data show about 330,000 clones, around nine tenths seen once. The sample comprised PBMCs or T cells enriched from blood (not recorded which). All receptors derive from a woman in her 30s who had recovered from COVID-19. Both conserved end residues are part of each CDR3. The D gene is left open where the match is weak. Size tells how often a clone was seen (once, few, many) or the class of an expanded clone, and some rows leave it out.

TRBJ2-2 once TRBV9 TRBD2 CASSVVVAGGRTGELFF TGTGCCAGCAGCGTAGTGGTAGCGGGGGGACGCACCGGGGAGCTGTTTTTT
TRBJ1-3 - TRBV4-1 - CASSQSPGAGNTIYF TGCGCCAGCAGCCAAAGCCCAGGGGCAGGAAACACCATATATTTT
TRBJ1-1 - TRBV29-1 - CSVVLAGVNTEAFF TGCAGCGTTGTCTTAGCCGGGGTGAACACTGAAGCTTTCTTT
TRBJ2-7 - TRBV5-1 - CASSLGGSGYEQYF TGCGCCAGCAGCTTGGGGGGAAGCGGCTACGAGCAGTACTTC
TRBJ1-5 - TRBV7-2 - CASSLEQLNNQPQHF TGTGCCAGCAGCTTAGAACAGTTGAACAATCAGCCCCAGCATTTT
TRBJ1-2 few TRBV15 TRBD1 CATSRETGGGYGYTF TGTGCCACCAGCAGAGAGACAGGGGGCGGCTATGGCTACACCTTC
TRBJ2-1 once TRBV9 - CASSVNQDGVAYNEQFF TGTGCCAGCAGCGTCAACCAAGACGGGGTCGCCTACAATGAGCAGTTCTTC
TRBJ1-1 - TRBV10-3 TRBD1 CAIRGGQGADEAFF TGTGCCATCAGGGGGGGACAGGGGGCCGATGAAGCTTTCTTT
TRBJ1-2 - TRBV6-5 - CASRWAGYGYTF TGTGCCAGCAGATGGGCAGGGTATGGCTACACCTTC
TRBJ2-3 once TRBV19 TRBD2 CASRLAGAPTDTQYF TGTGCCTCAAGACTAGCGGGGGCTCCCACAGATACGCAGTATTTT
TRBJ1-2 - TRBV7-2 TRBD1 CASSLRGQGYGGYTF TGTGCCAGCAGCTTAAGGGGACAGGGATATGGTGGCTACACCTTC
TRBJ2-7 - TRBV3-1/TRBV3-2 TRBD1 CASSPGTGDEQYF TGTGCCAGCAGCCCGGGGACAGGTGACGAGCAGTACTTC
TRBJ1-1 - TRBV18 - CASSPKEGTEAFF TGTGCCAGCTCACCTAAAGAGGGCACTGAAGCTTTCTTT
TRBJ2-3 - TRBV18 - CASSLTGATDTQYF TGTGCCAGCTCACTTACGGGAGCAACAGATACGCAGTATTTT
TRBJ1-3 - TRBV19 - CASSIPGVGSGNTIYF TGTGCCAGTAGTATCCCCGGGGTCGGCTCTGGAAACACCATATATTTT
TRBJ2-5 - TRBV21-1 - CASVFSGGAIETQYF TGTGCCAGCGTCTTTAGCGGGGGGGCGATAGAGACCCAGTACTTC
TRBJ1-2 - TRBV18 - CASSPPTTFNYGYTF TGTGCCAGCTCACCACCGACTACCTTTAACTATGGCTACACCTTC
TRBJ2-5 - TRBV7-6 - CASSPPSETQYF TGTGCCAGCAGCCCACCGAGCGAGACCCAGTACTTC
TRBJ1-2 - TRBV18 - CASSPLEGFYTF TGTGCCAGCTCACCCCTGGAGGGGTTTTACACCTTC
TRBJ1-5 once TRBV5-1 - CASSPGDSNQPQHF TGCGCCAGCAGCCCAGGGGATAGCAATCAGCCCCAGCATTTT
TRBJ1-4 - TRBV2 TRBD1 CASSGRGREKLFF TGTGCCAGCAGCGGCAGGGGGAGAGAAAAACTGTTTTTT
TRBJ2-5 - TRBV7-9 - CASSFTRTSRGETQYF TGTGCCAGCAGCTTCACTCGGACTTCCCGGGGGGAGACCCAGTACTTC
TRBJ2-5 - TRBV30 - CAWSAVLTETQYF TGTGCCTGGAGTGCGGTCCTAACGGAGACCCAGTACTTC
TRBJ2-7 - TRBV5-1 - CASRLTGVPTYEQYF TGCGCCAGCAGGTTGACGGGGGTCCCAACCTACGAGCAGTACTTC
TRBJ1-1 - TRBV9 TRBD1 CASSFSGGETEAFF TGTGCCAGCAGCTTCTCAGGGGGCGAAACTGAAGCTTTCTTT
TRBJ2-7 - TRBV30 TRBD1 CAWTGTGGAGEQYF TGTGCCTGGACCGGGACAGGGGGCGCAGGGGAGCAGTACTTC
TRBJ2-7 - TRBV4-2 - CASSPGLGVYEQYF TGTGCCAGCAGCCCAGGGTTAGGAGTCTACGAGCAGTACTTC
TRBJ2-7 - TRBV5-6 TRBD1 CASSLDDRGSYEQYF TGTGCCAGCAGCTTGGATGACAGGGGATCCTACGAGCAGTACTTC
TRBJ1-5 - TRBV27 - CASRQGTHEYQPQHF TGTGCCAGCAGACAGGGAACTCACGAGTATCAGCCCCAGCATTTT
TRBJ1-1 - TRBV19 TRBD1 CASSIPGQGARVTEAFF TGTGCCAGTAGTATCCCCGGACAGGGGGCGCGTGTTACTGAAGCTTTCTTT
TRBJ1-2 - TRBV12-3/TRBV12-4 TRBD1 CASSRQGSYGYTF TGTGCCAGCAGTCGACAGGGGTCCTATGGCTACACCTTC
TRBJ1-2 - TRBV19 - CASSIEQGSDGYTF TGTGCCAGTAGTATCGAACAGGGCTCGGATGGCTACACCTTC
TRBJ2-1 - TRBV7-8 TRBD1 CASSSRFNGQGYEQFF TGTGCCAGCAGCTCACGCTTTAATGGACAGGGCTATGAGCAGTTCTTC
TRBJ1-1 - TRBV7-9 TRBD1 CASSLGQVFTEAFF TGTGCCAGCAGCTTGGGACAGGTTTTTACTGAAGCTTTCTTT
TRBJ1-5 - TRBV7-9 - CASSLEGMSNQPQHF TGTGCCAGCAGCTTAGAGGGGATGAGCAATCAGCCCCAGCATTTT
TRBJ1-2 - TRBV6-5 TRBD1 CASRNRDSVLYGYTF TGTGCCAGCAGAAACCGGGACAGCGTCTTATATGGCTACACCTTC
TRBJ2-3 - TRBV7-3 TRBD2 CASSLPTSGADTQYF TGTGCCAGCAGCTTACCGACTAGCGGGGCGGATACGCAGTATTTT
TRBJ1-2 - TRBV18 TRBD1 CASSTTGGGGYTF TGTGCCAGCTCAACCACAGGGGGCGGCGGCTACACCTTC
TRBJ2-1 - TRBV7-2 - CASSPRQRTARGEQFF TGTGCCAGCAGCCCCCGACAAAGGACTGCCCGGGGTGAGCAGTTCTTC
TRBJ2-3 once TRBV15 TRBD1 CATSETGTGGTQYF TGTGCCACCAGCGAGACTGGGACAGGGGGTACGCAGTATTTT
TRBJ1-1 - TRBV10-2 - CASSDRVNTEAFF TGCGCCAGCAGTGACAGGGTTAACACTGAAGCTTTCTTT
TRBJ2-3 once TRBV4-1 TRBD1 CASSQEDRGFGTDTQYF TGCGCCAGCAGCCAAGAGGACAGGGGCTTCGGCACAGATACGCAGTATTTT
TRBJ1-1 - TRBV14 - CASSRLQTNTEAFF TGTGCCAGCAGCCGGTTACAGACGAACACTGAAGCTTTCTTT
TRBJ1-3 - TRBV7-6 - CASSLHVGWGENTIYF TGTGCCAGCAGCTTACACGTCGGCTGGGGGGAAAACACCATATATTTT
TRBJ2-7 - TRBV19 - CASSTTGTLSSYEQYF TGTGCCAGTAGTACAACCGGGACACTGAGCTCCTACGAGCAGTACTTC
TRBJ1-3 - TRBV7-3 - CASSLTGAEDTIYF TGTGCCAGCAGCTTAACTGGGGCCGAAGACACCATATATTTT
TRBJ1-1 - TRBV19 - CASSRVDTEAFF TGTGCCAGTAGCAGGGTGGACACTGAAGCTTTCTTT
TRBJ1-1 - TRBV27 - CASSTTGMNTEAFF TGTGCCAGCAGTACGACAGGCATGAACACTGAAGCTTTCTTT
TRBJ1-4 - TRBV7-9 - CASSPVGRGNEKLFF TGTGCCAGCAGCCCGGTAGGGCGGGGGAATGAAAAACTGTTTTTT
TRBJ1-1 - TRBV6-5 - CASSRTIVQTTAFF TGTGCCAGCAGCCGGACTATAGTTCAGACCACAGCTTTCTTT
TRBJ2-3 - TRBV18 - CASSQLRSTDTQYF TGTGCCAGCTCACAACTCCGTAGCACAGATACGCAGTATTTT
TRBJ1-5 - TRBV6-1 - CASSEEGTTLNQPQHF TGTGCCAGCAGTGAAGAAGGGACAACCCTCAATCAGCCCCAGCATTTT
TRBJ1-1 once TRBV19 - CASSIGGAPRAFF TGTGCCAGTAGTATTGGAGGGGCACCAAGGGCTTTCTTT
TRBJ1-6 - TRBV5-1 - CASSPGNNSPLHF TGCGCCAGCAGCCCCGGGAATAATTCACCCCTCCACTTT
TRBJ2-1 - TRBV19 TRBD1 CASNKQGYNEQFF TGTGCCAGTAATAAACAGGGGTACAATGAGCAGTTCTTC
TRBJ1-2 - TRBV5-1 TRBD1 CASSLVGQGARDGYTF TGCGCCAGCAGCTTGGTAGGACAGGGGGCGCGGGATGGCTACACCTTC
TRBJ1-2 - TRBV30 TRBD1 CAWSTGTGHFGYTF TGTGCCTGGAGTACCGGGACAGGGCATTTTGGCTACACCTTC